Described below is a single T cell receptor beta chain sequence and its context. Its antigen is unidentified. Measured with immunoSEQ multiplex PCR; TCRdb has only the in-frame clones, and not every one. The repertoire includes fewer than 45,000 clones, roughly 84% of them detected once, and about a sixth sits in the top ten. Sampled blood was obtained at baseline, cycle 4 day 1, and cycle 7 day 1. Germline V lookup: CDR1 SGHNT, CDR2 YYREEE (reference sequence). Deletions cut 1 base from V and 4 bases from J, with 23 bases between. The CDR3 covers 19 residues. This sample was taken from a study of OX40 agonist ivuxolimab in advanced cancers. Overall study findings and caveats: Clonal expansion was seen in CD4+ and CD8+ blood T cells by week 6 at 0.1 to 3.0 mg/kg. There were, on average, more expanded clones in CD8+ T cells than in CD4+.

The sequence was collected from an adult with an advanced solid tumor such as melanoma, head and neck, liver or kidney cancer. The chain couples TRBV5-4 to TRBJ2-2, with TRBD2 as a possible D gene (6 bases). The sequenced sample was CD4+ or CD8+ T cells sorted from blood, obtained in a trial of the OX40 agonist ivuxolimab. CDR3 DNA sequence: TGTGCCAGCAGCTTGATGGGGGTTTGGGGCGGGGCGTCCACCGGGGAGCTGTTTTTT. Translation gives CASSLMGVWGGASTGELFF.